These 22 T cell receptor beta chains were sequenced from one sample in a study of T cells after yellow fever vaccination. One entry per CDR3 protein, called by TCRdb with MiXCR from the 5' RACE reads. The table lists around 49,000 distinct CDR3 sequences, almost 7% of them singletons, with approximately 16% in the top ten. The specimen comprised CD8+ T cells not binding an NS4B(214-222) dextramer, sorted from PBMCs, sampled 45 days after the yellow fever booster vaccination. The source of these receptors is a man aged 30 to 45 who received the YFV17D yellow fever vaccine.

In this sample, this clonotype turned up many times. The rearrangement links TRBV11-3 to TRBJ2-3; TRBD2 aligns across 14 bases. CDR3 length: 16 residues. Germline V gives CDR1 SGHNT, CDR2 YENEEA. V shed 5 bases, J shed 6 bases, and the junction held 7 bases outside the gene matches. The DNA for the CDR3 is TGTGCCAGCAGCAAAGGGACTAGCGGGAGTCCTGATACGCAGTATTTT. Its protein product is CASSKGTSGSPDTQYF. The full variable domain, completed using reference TRBV11-3 and TRBJ2-3, is EAGVVQSPRYKIIEKKQPVAFWCNPISGHNTLYWYLQNLGQGPELLIRYENEEAVDDSQLPKDRFSAERLKGVDSTLKIQPAELGDSAVYLCASSKGTSGSPDTQYFGPGTRLTVL.

This clonotype occurred many times. This rearrangement joins TRBV10-3 to TRBJ2-1; no clear D. The CDR3 consists of 14 residues. Germline-derived CDR1 and CDR2 are ENHRY and SYGVKD. Trimming left V 3 bases short and J 6 bases short, with 12 bases between. The CDR3 nucleotides are TGTGCCATCAGTGATGACCCAAATCCCAATGAGCAGTTCTTC. This gives the protein CAISDDPNPNEQFF.

There are many counts of this clonotype. V is TRBV7-6 and J is TRBJ2-1; 13 nucleotides line up with TRBD2. Germline V gives CDR1 SGHVS, CDR2 FNYEAQ. Losses at the gene ends were 5 bases for V and 0 bases for J; bases not matched to a gene: 10. The CDR3 spans 19 residues. CDR3 in amino acids: CASSPGLAGESSSYNEQFF. CDR3 coding DNA: TGTGCCAGCAGCCCAGGACTAGCGGGAGAATCGAGCTCCTACAATGAGCAGTTCTTC. Full variable domain (remainder filled in from reference TRBV7-6 and TRBJ2-1): GAGVSQSPRYKVTKRGQDVALRCDPISGHVSLYWYRQALGQGPEFLTYFNYEAQQDKSGLPNDRFSAERPEGSISTLTIQRTEQRDSAMYRCASSPGLAGESSSYNEQFFGPGTRLTVL.

This clonotype was detected many times. The V call is TRBV6-5, the J call TRBJ2-2; D possibly matches TRBD1 or TRBD2 (5 bases each). Germline CDR1 MNHEY, CDR2 SVGAGI. The CDR3 length is 13 residues. V lost 2 bases to trimming and J lost 8 bases, with 9 bases between them. This CDR3 is CASSYHEGGELFF. In DNA, the CDR3 is TGTGCCAGCAGTTACCACGAGGGGGGGGAGCTGTTTTTT.

The table lists this clonotype with many counts. The rearrangement links TRBV12-3 or TRBV12-4 to TRBJ2-5; 11 bases align to TRBD1. J gave up 1 base and V 5 bases, and 6 bases lay outside the gene matches. CDR3 length equals 16 residues. The CDR3 bases are TGTGCCAGCAGTCTGACCGGGACAGGGGGCCAAGAGACCCAGTACTTC. It specifies CASSLTGTGGQETQYF.

V and J are TRBV7-9 and TRBJ2-7, with 7 bases aligning to TRBD1. V gave up 3 bases and J gave up 10 bases; unmatched junction bases: 9. Germline assignment: CDR1 SEHNR and CDR2 FQNEAQ (reference sequence). The CDR3 is 13 amino acids. Written as DNA, the CDR3 is TGTGCCAGCAGCTTTGACAGGGCCTCCCAACAGTACTTC. Protein sequence: CASSFDRASQQYF.

In its sample, this clonotype was seen many times. This chain links TRBV5-1 with TRBJ1-2; TRBD1 is a possible D gene (5 bases). Germline V gene sequence: CDR1 SGHRS, CDR2 YFSETQ. Trimming removed 5 bases from V and 2 bases from J, with 31 bases in between. The CDR3 covers 20 residues. CDR3 sequence reads: CASRSETVPSEGIINYGYTF. DNA of the CDR3: TGCGCCAGCAGATCCGAGACAGTCCCCTCGGAGGGGATAATCAACTATGGCTACACCTTC.

At least ten counts were recorded for this clonotype. The chain joins TRBV20-1 to TRBJ2-1; no clear D. V lost 6 bases and J lost 3, with 12 bases in between. The CDR3 extends over 13 amino acids. The germline gives CDR1 DFQATT, CDR2 SNEGSKA (reference sequence). In nucleotides, the CDR3 is TGCAGTGCACCCCGCCGTGACTACAATGAGCAGTTCTTC. Protein sequence: CSAPRRDYNEQFF.

This chain links TRBV20-1 with TRBJ1-6; no definite D call. Trimming shortened V by 5 bases and J by 7 bases, and 15 bases separated the two germline ends. The germline V gene has CDR1 DFQATT and CDR2 SNEGSKA (reference sequence). The CDR3 runs 14 residues. The CDR3 sequence: CSAQDISQNSPLHF. Here the CDR3 DNA reads TGCAGTGCTCAAGACATCTCACAAAATTCACCCCTCCACTTT.

This clonotype was observed at least ten times. The chain couples TRBV12-3 or TRBV12-4 to TRBJ2-3; 10 bases match TRBD1. J gave up 1 base and V 6 bases, and 4 bases lay outside the gene matches. The CDR3 contains 15 residues. CDR3 amino acids: CASSRTGGRTDTQYF. CDR3 in DNA: TGTGCCAGCAGCAGGACAGGGGGTCGCACAGATACGCAGTATTTT.

The chain employs TRBV29-1 and TRBJ2-3, with 12 bases identical to TRBD2. Germline V gene data show CDR1 as SQVTM and CDR2 as ANQGSEA. There are 14 residues in the CDR3. V shed 7 bases and J 6 bases; nucleotides not matched to a gene: 8. CDR3 in DNA: TGCAGCGCCCGACTAGCGGGAGAAGGTGATACGCAGTATTTT. Protein: CSARLAGEGDTQYF.

This clonotype came up many times. The V gene is TRBV4-3, the J gene TRBJ2-7, with 7 bases fitting TRBD2. Germline trimming cut 5 bases from V and 6 bases from J; bases unmatched to any gene: 7. CDR1 and CDR2 (germline): LGHNA, YSLEER. The length of the CDR3 is 13 residues. CDR3 sequence (DNA): TGCGCCAGCAGCGGGCGGGAGAGGGCCGAGCAGTACTTC. It translates to CASSGRERAEQYF.

This clonotype appeared many times. This chain links TRBV6-2 or TRBV6-3 with TRBJ2-7, with TRBD2 matching over 14 bases. The V gene's germline CDR1 is MNHEY and CDR2 SVGEGT. Trimming at V came to 6 bases and at J to 7 bases, leaving 5 bases not matched to a gene. The CDR3 runs 14 residues. CDR3 sequence reads: CASSKGLAGVEQYF. In DNA, the CDR3 is TGTGCCAGCAGCAAGGGACTAGCGGGAGTTGAGCAGTACTTC.

There are many counts of this clonotype. The chain employs TRBV12-3 or TRBV12-4 and TRBJ2-5; D is uncertain. The CDR3 extends over 15 amino acids. V was pared by 1 base and J by 5 bases, with 14 bases between. DNA for the CDR3: TGTGCCAGCAGTTTAGGGGGTGGTTCGGGCGAGACCCAGTACTTC. Protein product: CASSLGGGSGETQYF.

This clonotype was counted ten times or more. The chain uses TRBV5-1 and TRBJ1-5; D remains ambiguous. Germline values: CDR1 SGHRS, CDR2 YFSETQ. The CDR3 sequence is 15 residues long. V dropped 0 bases and J dropped 9 bases, with 16 bases sitting between them. As DNA, the CDR3 is TGCGCCAGCAGCTTGGTCAGCAGGTTTATTGGGCCCCAGCATTTT. As protein: CASSLVSRFIGPQHF. Complete variable domain (other parts from reference TRBV5-1 and TRBJ1-5): KAGVTQTPRYLIKTRGQQVTLSCSPISGHRSVSWYQQTPGQGLQFLFEYFSETQRNKGNFPGRFSGRQFSNSRSEMNVSTLELGDSALYLCASSLVSRFIGPQHFGDGTRLSIL.

The genes are TRBV27 and TRBJ2-7; 7 bases are a match to TRBD2. The germline V gene has CDR1 MNHEY and CDR2 SMNVEV (reference sequence). The trim removed 6 bases at V and 0 bases at J, leaving 8 bases unmatched. The CDR3 length is 15 residues. Here the CDR3 reads CASRMSGASSYEQYF. The CDR3 DNA sequence: TGTGCCAGCAGAATGAGCGGGGCCAGCTCCTACGAGCAGTACTTC.

This clonotype was detected ten times or more. V and J are TRBV3-1 and TRBJ2-1; 10 bases are shared with TRBD2. V was clipped by 4 bases and J by 0 bases; unmatched bases: 12. The CDR3 consists of 19 residues. CDR1 is LGHDT, CDR2 YNNKEL, per germline (reference sequence). CDR3 sequence (DNA): TGTGCCAGCAGCCTCGGGAGCCTAGCGGGAGCCTACTCCTACAATGAGCAGTTCTTC. Protein: CASSLGSLAGAYSYNEQFF.

As regards this clonotype: A read error may explain this, as a much larger clone is one base away. V gene TRBV7-9 combines with J gene TRBJ2-1, with TRBD2 as a possible D gene (6 bases). In germline, CDR1 is SEHNR, CDR2 FQNEAQ (reference sequence). The CDR3 extends over 11 amino acids. V lost 7 bases to trimming and J lost 10 bases, with 11 bases between them. In nucleotides, the CDR3 is TGTGCCAGCAATAGAGGGAGGGAGCAGTTCTTC. Its translation is CASNRGREQFF.

This clonotype appeared many times. V gene TRBV18 combines with J gene TRBJ2-7; 7 bases agree with TRBD2. CDR3 length equals 17 residues. The germline V gene has CDR1 KGHSH and CDR2 LQKENI. Trimming took 2 bases from V and 4 from J; bases not matched to a gene: 14. The CDR3 coding sequence is TGTGCCAGCTCACCAGGGTCTTTGCGGGAGACCCGATACGAGCAGTACTTC. Its protein product is CASSPGSLRETRYEQYF.

This clonotype was counted many times. The J gene is TRBJ2-5, the V gene TRBV20-1; 7 bases are shared with TRBD2. Trimming cost V 0 bases and J 5 bases; bases outside gene matches: 6. The CDR3 extends over 14 amino acids. Germline-derived CDR1 and CDR2 are DFQATT and SNEGSKA (reference sequence). CDR3 sequence reads: CSAREGEGTETQYF. The DNA of the CDR3 is TGCAGTGCTAGAGAGGGGGAGGGAACGGAGACCCAGTACTTC.

V and J are TRBV19 and TRBJ2-7, with 8 bases lining up with TRBD1. Germline CDR1 LNHDA, CDR2 SQIVND (reference sequence). Trimming removed 4 bases from V and 6 bases from J; junction bases left unmatched: 11. The CDR3 runs 15 residues. The CDR3, as DNA: TGTGCCAGTAGTAGCGAGGCGGCAGGGGGCGGCGAGCAGTACTTC. Protein: CASSSEAAGGGEQYF.

Many counts were recorded for this clonotype. The chain is built from TRBV6-2 or TRBV6-3 and TRBJ2-1; D is undetermined. This CDR3 is 18 amino acids long. Per the germline V gene, CDR1 is MNHEY and CDR2 is SVGEGT. V gave up 8 bases and J gave up 2 bases, with 25 bases separating them. CDR3 bases: TGTGCCAGCGGATTCTCGACTTATAGCCCCTGGACCTACAATGAGCAGTTCTTC. Its protein product is CASGFSTYSPWTYNEQFF.